The 10 T cell receptor beta chains listed next were all sequenced from one sample in a study of beta chain features in type 1 diabetes. Expressed TCRB transcripts got sequenced, as all isolated RNA was reverse transcribed. The data were produced by immunoSEQ multiplex PCR, yet TCRdb's version contains in-frame clones alone and is incomplete. Of more than 20,000 clones listed, roughly three quarters are singletons. Sequencing was carried out using Tregs from blood. Receptors originate from a woman in her thirties or forties in good health.

V usage is TRBV5-5 and J usage is TRBJ1-1; 11 bases align to TRBD1. J was trimmed by 3 bases and V by 5 bases; bases with no gene match: 9. Germline loops: CDR1 SGHKS, CDR2 YYEKEE (reference sequence). The CDR3 covers 16 residues. CDR3 loop: CASRHGTGGPYTEAFF. DNA of the CDR3: TGTGCCAGCAGACATGGGACAGGGGGACCATACACTGAAGCTTTCTTT.

The rearrangement links TRBV5-1 to TRBJ2-3; 11 positions match TRBD2. Germline V lookup: CDR1 SGHRS, CDR2 YFSETQ. The V segment lost 0 bases and the J segment 3 bases; nucleotides outside the gene matches: 3. The CDR3 sequence is 16 residues long. The CDR3 loop is CASSLESSGGTDTQYF. The CDR3 nucleotides read TGCGCCAGCAGCTTGGAATCTAGCGGGGGGACAGATACGCAGTATTTT.

V gene TRBV5-1 combines with J gene TRBJ2-2, with 10 bases that match TRBD2. Germline V lookup: CDR1 SGHRS, CDR2 YFSETQ. This CDR3 spans 16 amino acids. V dropped 1 base and J dropped 5; count of bases not matched to a gene: 5. CDR3 protein: CASSLISGGKTGELFF. As DNA, the CDR3 is TGCGCCAGCAGCTTGATTAGCGGGGGGAAAACCGGGGAGCTGTTTTTT.

The count of this clone is one. The chain is built from TRBV27 and TRBJ1-3; tentative D call: TRBD1 (6 bases). The CDR3 runs 14 residues. Germline V lookup: CDR1 MNHEY, CDR2 SMNVEV (reference sequence). V lost 6 bases and J lost 0, with 9 bases in between. The DNA of the CDR3 is TGTGCCAGCAGAACAGGGCGCTCTGGAAACACCATATATTTT. This encodes CASRTGRSGNTIYF.

The rearrangement joins TRBV6-5 to TRBJ1-6, with D unresolved. V lost 7 bases to trimming and J lost 9 bases, with 13 bases between them. The CDR3 has 13 residues. Germline V gives CDR1 MNHEY, CDR2 SVGAGI. CDR3 in DNA: TGTGCCAGCAAAGCGGGTCGGGTTTCACCCCTCCACTTT. Amino acids: CASKAGRVSPLHF.

CDR3 DNA: TGTGCCAGCAGCCAGGGTGGTACTGAAGCTTTCTTT. Protein product: CASSQGGTEAFF. The rearrangement uses TRBV27 and TRBJ1-1; D is possibly TRBD1 (5 bases). CDR1 and CDR2 (germline): MNHEY, SMNVEV (reference sequence). The ends were cut back, 6 bases at V and 5 bases at J, with 10 bases in the middle. There are 12 residues in the CDR3.

The chain couples TRBV7-9 to TRBJ2-7, with 10 bases fitting TRBD1. V lost 1 base and J lost 8; bases outside the gene matches: 8. The CDR3 sequence is 15 residues long. CDR1 and CDR2 from the germline V gene are SEHNR and FQNEAQ (reference sequence). CDR3 nucleotide sequence: TGTGCCAGCAGCTTAGTCAGGGACAGGGGAACCAAGCAGTACTTC. This encodes CASSLVRDRGTKQYF.

The chain joins TRBV7-9 to TRBJ1-2; no clear D. The CDR3 length is 14 residues. Trimming removed 2 bases from V and 2 bases from J, with 9 bases in between. CDR1 SEHNR and CDR2 FQNEAQ come from the germline V gene (reference sequence). CDR3 DNA: TGTGCCAGCAGCTTATATTCGTCCAACTATGGCTACACCTTC. Amino acid sequence: CASSLYSSNYGYTF.

The rearrangement links TRBV6-1 to TRBJ2-1; D perhaps matches TRBD2 (5 bases). Per germline, CDR1 MNHNS and CDR2 SASEGT. There are 16 residues in the CDR3. V lost 4 bases and J 0 bases, leaving 13 bases between the germline ends. The CDR3 is CASSGRGPGSYNEQFF. DNA for the CDR3: TGTGCCAGCAGTGGGAGAGGGCCTGGCTCCTACAATGAGCAGTTCTTC.

V and J are TRBV13 and TRBJ2-1; the match to TRBD2 covers 16 bases. V trimming: 2 bases; J trimming: 0 bases; junction bases outside the gene matches: 4. CDR3 size: 19 residues. CDR1 and CDR2 (germline): PRHDT, FYEKMQ (reference sequence). The CDR3 coding sequence is TGTGCCAGCAGCTTACGGGGACTAGCGGGGGGGCCCTCCTACAATGAGCAGTTCTTC. Its protein product is CASSLRGLAGGPSYNEQFF.